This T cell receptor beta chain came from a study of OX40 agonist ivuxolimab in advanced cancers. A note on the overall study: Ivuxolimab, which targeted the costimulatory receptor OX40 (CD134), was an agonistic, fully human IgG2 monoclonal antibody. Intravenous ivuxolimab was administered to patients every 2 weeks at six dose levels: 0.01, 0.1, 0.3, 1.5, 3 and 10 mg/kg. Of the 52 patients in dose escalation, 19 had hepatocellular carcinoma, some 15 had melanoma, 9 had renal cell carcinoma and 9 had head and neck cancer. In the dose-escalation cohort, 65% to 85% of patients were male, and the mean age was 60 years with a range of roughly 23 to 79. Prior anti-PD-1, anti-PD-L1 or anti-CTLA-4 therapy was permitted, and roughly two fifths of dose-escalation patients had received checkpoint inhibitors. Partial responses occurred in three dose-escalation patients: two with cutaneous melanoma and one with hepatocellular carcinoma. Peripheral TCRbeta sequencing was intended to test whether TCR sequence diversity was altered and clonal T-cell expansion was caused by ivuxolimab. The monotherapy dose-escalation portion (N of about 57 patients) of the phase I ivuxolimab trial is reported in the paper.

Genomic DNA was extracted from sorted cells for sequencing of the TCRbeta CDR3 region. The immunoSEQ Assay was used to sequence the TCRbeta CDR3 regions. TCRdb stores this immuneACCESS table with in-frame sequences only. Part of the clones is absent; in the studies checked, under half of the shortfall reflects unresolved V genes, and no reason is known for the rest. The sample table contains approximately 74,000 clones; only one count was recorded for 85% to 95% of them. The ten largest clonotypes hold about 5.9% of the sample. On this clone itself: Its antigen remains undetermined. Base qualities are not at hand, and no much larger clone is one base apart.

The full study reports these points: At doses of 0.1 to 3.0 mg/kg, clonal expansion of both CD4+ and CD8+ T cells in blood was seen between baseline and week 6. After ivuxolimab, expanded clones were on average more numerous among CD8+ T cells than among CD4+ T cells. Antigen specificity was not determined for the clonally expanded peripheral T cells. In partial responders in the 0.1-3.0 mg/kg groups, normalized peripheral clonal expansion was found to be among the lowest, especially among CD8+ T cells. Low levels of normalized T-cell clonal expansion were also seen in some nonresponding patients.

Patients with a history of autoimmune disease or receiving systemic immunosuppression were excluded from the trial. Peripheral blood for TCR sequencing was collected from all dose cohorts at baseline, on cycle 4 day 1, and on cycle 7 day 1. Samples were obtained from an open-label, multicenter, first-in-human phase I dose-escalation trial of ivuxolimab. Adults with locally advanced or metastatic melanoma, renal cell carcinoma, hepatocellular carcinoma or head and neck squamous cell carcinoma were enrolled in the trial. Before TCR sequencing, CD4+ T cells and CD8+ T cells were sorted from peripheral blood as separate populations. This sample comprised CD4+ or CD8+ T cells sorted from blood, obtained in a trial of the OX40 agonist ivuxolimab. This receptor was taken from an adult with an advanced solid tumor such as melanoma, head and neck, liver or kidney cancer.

The nucleotides read TGTGCCAGCAGACCCCCGTCCTACAATGAGCAGTTCTTC. This translates into CASRPPSYNEQFF. The chain is made from TRBV27 and TRBJ2-1; no D gene call is confident. V is pared back by 6 bases and J by 1 base, with 7 bases lying between the germline termini. Inclusive of the bounding cysteine and phenylalanine, the CDR3 is 13 residues long. Only the CDR3 part of the read is kept: 39 bases, read in frame from the first base. Via the germline V gene (reference sequence), CDR1 is MNHEY and CDR2 SMNVEV.